This TCR beta chain was profiled in a study of T cells after yellow fever vaccination. Notes on the study in general: The appearance of a small share of clonotypes in both CD4 and CD8 compartments was observed. Faster peaking, at day 5 versus 15, marked a secondary response that was weaker.

UMIs and a universal primer site were added when TCR cDNA was made by 5'RACE template switching. TCRdb called the 5' RACE reads again in MiXCR, with one record for every CDR3 protein. Found here are under 300,000 distinct CDR3 sequences, roughly 6.3% of them singletons; the top ten hold more than 1%. This clonotype turned up a few times. The antigen is unknown. The source of this sequence is a man aged 30 to 45 who received the YFV17D yellow fever vaccine. Sequencing was performed on CD4+ T cells sorted from PBMCs, taken on the day of the yellow fever booster vaccination.

The CDR3 loop is CASKNTGGHSTGELFF. As DNA, the CDR3 is TGTGCCAGCAAGAACACGGGAGGGCACTCCACCGGGGAGCTGTTTTTT. V usage is TRBV27 and J usage is TRBJ2-2; 8 bases align to TRBD2. Unmatched junction bases numbered 11, after V lost 7 bases and J lost 4 bases. This CDR3 is built from 16 residues. Germline V gives CDR1 MNHEY, CDR2 SMNVEV (reference sequence).